Shown below are 21 T cell receptor beta chains from a single sample sequenced in a study of vaccination and CD4 T cells after COVID-19. As for time point: late sampling 161 to 241 days after vaccination in a few convalescent patients. TCRdb passed the PCR reads through MiXCR, listing each CDR3 protein once. The sample includes tens of thousands of distinct CDR3 sequences, almost 50% of them seen just once. The starting material was CD4+ T cells from blood, obtained about 7 months after SARS-CoV-2 vaccination. The source is a human donor who had recovered from COVID-19.

The rearrangement joins TRBV12-3 or TRBV12-4 to TRBJ2-3, with 14 bases matching TRBD2. The CDR3 totals 15 residues. V trimming: 6 bases; J trimming: 4 bases; junction bases outside the gene matches: 3. Here the CDR3 reads CASSRLAGGPDTQYF. Here the CDR3 DNA reads TGTGCCAGCAGCAGACTAGCGGGAGGGCCAGATACGCAGTATTTT.

This clonotype was picked up a small number of times. V usage is TRBV15 and J usage is TRBJ2-4; 7 nucleotides agree with TRBD1. This CDR3 comprises 17 residues. The junction had 8 bases not matched to a gene; V was cut back by 1 base and J by 2 bases. Germline lookup yields CDR1 LNHNV and CDR2 YYDKDF (reference sequence). Written as DNA, the CDR3 is TGTGCCACCAGCAGAGGCTACTACAGGGGAACCAAAAACATTCAGTACTTC. As protein: CATSRGYYRGTKNIQYF.

The rearrangement links TRBV15 to TRBJ1-1; 8 bases fit TRBD1. J lost 4 bases, V lost 0 bases, and 4 bases had no gene match. Per germline, CDR1 LNHNV and CDR2 YYDKDF (reference sequence). The CDR3 consists of 15 residues. This chain's CDR3 is CATSRDRGLGTEAFF. CDR3 bases: TGTGCCACCAGCAGAGACAGGGGGCTGGGCACTGAAGCTTTCTTT.

This rearrangement joins TRBV12-3 or TRBV12-4 to TRBJ1-6; TRBD1 aligns across 8 bases. This CDR3 has 19 residues. V shed 1 base and J 8 bases; nucleotides not matched to a gene: 16. The CDR3 coding sequence is TGTGCCAGCAGTTTAGTTCTGGTGCAGGGGGCGAAGTCGGATTCACCCCTCCACTTT. Translating it yields CASSLVLVQGAKSDSPLHF.

The chain links TRBV6-2 or TRBV6-3 to TRBJ1-1; D gene ambiguous. This CDR3 contains 15 residues. Trimming removed 6 bases from V and 1 base from J, with 15 bases in between. Germline CDR1 is MNHEY and CDR2 is SVGEGT. The CDR3 DNA follows: TGTGCCAGCAGACATAGGAGCAGGAGGAACACTGAAGCTTTCTTT. It encodes CASRHRSRRNTEAFF.

This clonotype was counted only a few times. V gene TRBV15 combines with J gene TRBJ2-7; possibly TRBD1 or TRBD2 for D (6 bases each). This CDR3 contains 16 residues. CDR1 LNHNV and CDR2 YYDKDF come from the germline V gene (reference sequence). V shed 0 bases and J shed 2 bases, with 14 bases lying between them. The CDR3 sequence is CATSREGGLRPYEQYF. Here the CDR3 DNA reads TGTGCCACCAGCAGAGAAGGGGGGCTCAGGCCCTACGAGCAGTACTTC.

CDR3 region: CASSSGSSYEQYF. The CDR3, as DNA: TGTGCCAGCAGCTCCGGGTCGTCCTACGAGCAGTACTTC. The V and J genes are TRBV5-4 and TRBJ2-7, with unresolved D. This CDR3 contains 13 residues. Germline-derived CDR1 and CDR2 are SGHNT and YYREEE (reference sequence). Trimming took 3 bases from V and 1 from J, leaving 8 bases between them.

This clonotype was picked up a small number of times. The chain links TRBV20-1 to TRBJ2-3, with 8 bases matching TRBD2. The CDR3 has 15 amino acids. Germline lookup yields CDR1 DFQATT and CDR2 SNEGSKA (reference sequence). With V trimmed by 3 bases and J by 3 bases, 8 bases remained unmatched. The CDR3 protein is CSASTTSGSTDTQYF. CDR3 bases: TGCAGTGCTAGTACTACTAGCGGAAGTACAGATACGCAGTATTTT.

The chain employs TRBV25-1 and TRBJ1-2; 7 bases align to TRBD1. This CDR3 contains 12 residues. CDR1 and CDR2 from the germline V gene are MGHDK and SYGVNS. J lost 4 bases, V lost 5 bases, and 1 base had no gene match. CDR3 DNA: TGTGCCAGCAGTCGACAGGGCTATGGCTACACCTTC. Its translation is CASSRQGYGYTF.

V usage is TRBV11-3 and J usage is TRBJ2-2; 11 bases are shared with TRBD2. Trimming took 4 bases from V and 4 from J; bases not matched to a gene: 8. Germline assignment: CDR1 SGHNT and CDR2 YENEEA. The CDR3 totals 17 residues. This chain's CDR3 is CASSSALAGGPTGELFF. The CDR3 DNA reads TGTGCCAGCAGCTCCGCTTTAGCGGGAGGGCCCACCGGGGAGCTGTTTTTT.

This chain joins TRBV7-2 and TRBJ2-5, with D perhaps being TRBD1 or TRBD2 (5 bases each). Germline CDR1 reads SGHTA; CDR2 reads FQGNSA. This CDR3 contains 14 residues. The V and J ends lost 5 bases and 0 bases respectively, with 10 bases between them. CDR3 nucleotide sequence: TGTGCCAGCAGCCTCTCGGGACACCAAGAGACCCAGTACTTC. Protein sequence: CASSLSGHQETQYF.

This clonotype was detected only a few times. V and J are TRBV24-1 and TRBJ2-4; 8 bases agree with TRBD2. The germline CDR1 and CDR2 sequences are KGHDR and SFDVKD. The CDR3 consists of 13 residues. V shed 4 bases and J 9 bases; nucleotides not matched to a gene: 4. CDR3 sequence reads: CATSESGGGIQYF. The CDR3 DNA is TGTGCCACCAGTGAGTCGGGGGGGGGCATTCAGTACTTC.

The chain couples TRBV18 to TRBJ2-5; 7 bases align to TRBD2. CDR3 length equals 14 residues. The germline gives CDR1 KGHSH, CDR2 LQKENI. The J segment lost 1 base and the V segment lost 3 bases, leaving 2 bases of the junction unmatched. This CDR3 reads CASSPGGIQETQYF. CDR3 nucleotide sequence: TGTGCCAGCTCACCGGGAGGGATCCAAGAGACCCAGTACTTC.

CDR3 protein: CASNDGTSYNEQFF. Here the CDR3 DNA reads TGTGCCAGCAACGATGGGACATCTTACAATGAGCAGTTCTTC. The chain joins TRBV6-1 to TRBJ2-1, with TRBD1 as a possible D gene (6 bases). Germline V gives CDR1 MNHNS, CDR2 SASEGT. V shed 7 bases and J shed 4 bases, with 14 bases lying between them. This CDR3 contains 14 residues.

The J gene is TRBJ1-5, the V gene TRBV28; TRBD1 aligns across 9 bases. J gave up 11 bases and V 5 bases, and 13 bases lay outside the gene matches. The germline gives CDR1 MDHEN, CDR2 SYDVKM. CDR3 length: 15 residues. CDR3 loop: CASSVDRGALLAQHF. CDR3 DNA: TGTGCCAGCAGTGTCGACAGGGGGGCCCTTTTAGCCCAGCATTTT.

V usage is TRBV15 and J usage is TRBJ1-5; D not resolved. Trimming took off 8 bases at V and 6 bases at J, with 11 bases between the two ends. Germline-derived CDR1 and CDR2 are LNHNV and YYDKDF (reference sequence). This CDR3 spans 12 amino acids. The CDR3 region has the DNA TGTGCCACCGGCGGGTGGAGTCAGCCCCAGCATTTT. It specifies CATGGWSQPQHF.

This clonotype was detected a few times. This chain uses TRBV20-1 with TRBJ1-1, with D hard to call. CDR3 length equals 13 residues. V lost 6 bases to trimming and J lost 3 bases, with 14 bases between them. Germline V CDR1 and CDR2: DFQATT, SNEGSKA (reference sequence). CDR3 residues: CSASDREDTEAFF. The CDR3 DNA sequence: TGCAGTGCCTCCGACCGAGAGGACACTGAAGCTTTCTTT.

The CDR3 nucleotides are TGTGCCAGCAAGAAGACGGGACTAGCGGGCCAGGACTACACGCAGTATTTT. It codes for CASKKTGLAGQDYTQYF. The rearrangement links TRBV28 to TRBJ2-3; 12 nucleotides align to TRBD2. Germline V CDR1 and CDR2: MDHEN, SYDVKM. This CDR3 spans 17 amino acids. The J segment lost 9 bases and the V segment lost 7 bases, leaving 17 bases of the junction unmatched.

The chain is built from TRBV29-1 and TRBJ2-7; D is unresolved. Per germline, CDR1 SQVTM and CDR2 ANQGSEA. V gave up 5 bases and J gave up 0 bases, with 11 bases separating them. The CDR3 has 13 residues. This chain's CDR3 is CSVRGLSSYEQYF. The CDR3 coding sequence is TGCAGCGTTCGAGGCTTAAGCTCCTACGAGCAGTACTTC.

The chain joins TRBV7-9 to TRBJ2-1; 8 nucleotides agree with TRBD2. The CDR3 spans 16 residues. Trimming took 4 bases from V and 4 from J; bases not matched to a gene: 9. Germline CDR1 SEHNR, CDR2 FQNEAQ (reference sequence). The DNA for the CDR3 is TGTGCCAGCAGCTCCTCCCTAGCGGGTGTTTACAATGAGCAGTTCTTC. It yields the protein CASSSSLAGVYNEQFF.

This chain joins TRBV7-9 and TRBJ2-7, with 7 bases lining up with TRBD2. CDR1 SEHNR and CDR2 FQNEAQ come from the germline V gene (reference sequence). V shed 1 base and J 7 bases; nucleotides not matched to a gene: 1. The CDR3 sequence is 12 residues long. CDR3 sequence: CASSLEAGEQYF. CDR3 nucleotide sequence: TGTGCCAGCAGCTTAGAAGCGGGGGAGCAGTACTTC. Drawing the rest from reference TRBV7-9 and TRBJ2-7, the complete variable domain is DTGVSQNPRHKITKRGQNVTFRCDPISEHNRLYWYRQTLGQGPEFLTYFQNEAQLEKSRLLSDRFSAERPKGSFSTLEIQRTEQGDSAMYLCASSLEAGEQYFGPGTRLTVT.